The T cell receptor (beta chain) described here comes from a study of read filtering for tumor transcriptome and immune sequencing. Looking at the study overall: Among patients, some 17 were male and around 14 female, aged about 45 to 85 (mean about 66). Per sample, TCR-region reads ranged about 3.5 to 11 million by IR-seq, roughly 80 to 1273 by RNA-seq.

At the time of active disease, bone marrow was collected from every patient. The V gene's germline CDR1 is MGHRA and CDR2 YSYEKL. The CDR3 length is 11 residues. V was shortened by 5 bases and J by 7 bases, with 9 bases between the two germline ends. This clonotype has ten or more counts. From roughly 390 ng of RNA, a library with molecular barcoded alpha/delta and beta/gamma adaptors was made. From the reads, TCRdb called clonotypes with MiXCR, one entry per CDR3 protein. The sample contains around 30,000 distinct CDR3 sequences, about 18% of which appear only once. This TCR came from a donor aged 40 or over with multiple myeloma. The specimen was a population of CD138-negative cells sorted from bone marrow. The genes are TRBV4-1 and TRBJ2-7; no reliable D call. CDR3 sequence: CASSYLGEQYF. The CDR3 bases are TGCGCCAGCAGCTACCTTGGGGAGCAGTACTTC.